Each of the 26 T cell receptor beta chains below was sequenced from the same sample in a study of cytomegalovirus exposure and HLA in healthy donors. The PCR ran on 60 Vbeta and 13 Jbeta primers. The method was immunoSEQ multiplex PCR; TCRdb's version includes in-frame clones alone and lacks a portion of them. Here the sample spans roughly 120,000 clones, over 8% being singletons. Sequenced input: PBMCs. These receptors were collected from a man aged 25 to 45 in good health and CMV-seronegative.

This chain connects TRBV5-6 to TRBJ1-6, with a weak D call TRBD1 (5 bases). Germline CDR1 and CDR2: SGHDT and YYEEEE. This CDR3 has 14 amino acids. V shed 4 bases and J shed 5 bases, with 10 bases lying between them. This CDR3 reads CASSLAGNNSPLHF. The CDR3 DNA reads TGTGCCAGCAGCCTTGCAGGGAATAATTCACCCCTCCACTTT.

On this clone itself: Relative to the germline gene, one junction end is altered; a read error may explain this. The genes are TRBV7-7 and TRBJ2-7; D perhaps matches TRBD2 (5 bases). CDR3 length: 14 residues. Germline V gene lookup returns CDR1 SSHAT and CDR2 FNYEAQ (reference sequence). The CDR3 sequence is CASSLAEGSHEQYF. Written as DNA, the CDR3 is TGTGCTAGCAGCTTAGCTGAGGGTTCCCACGAGCAGTACTTC.

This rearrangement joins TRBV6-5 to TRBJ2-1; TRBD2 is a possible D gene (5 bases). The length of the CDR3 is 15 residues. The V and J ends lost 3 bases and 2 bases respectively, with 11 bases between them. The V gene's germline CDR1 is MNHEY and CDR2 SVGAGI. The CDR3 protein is CASSYFRETYNEQFF. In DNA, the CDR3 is TGTGCCAGCAGTTATTTCCGGGAAACCTACAATGAGCAGTTCTTC.

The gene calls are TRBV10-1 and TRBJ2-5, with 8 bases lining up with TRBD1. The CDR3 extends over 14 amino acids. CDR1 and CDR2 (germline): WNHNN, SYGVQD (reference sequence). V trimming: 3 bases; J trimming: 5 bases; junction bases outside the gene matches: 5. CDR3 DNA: TGCGCCAGCAGTGATTCAGGGGGCGCGGAGACCCAGTACTTC. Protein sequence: CASSDSGGAETQYF.

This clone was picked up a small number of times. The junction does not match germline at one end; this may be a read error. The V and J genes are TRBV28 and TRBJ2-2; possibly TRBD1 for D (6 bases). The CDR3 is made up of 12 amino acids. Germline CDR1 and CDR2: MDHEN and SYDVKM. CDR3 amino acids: CAGRGRSGELFF. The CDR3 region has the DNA TGTGCCGGCAGGGGCCGGTCCGGGGAGCTGTTTTTT.

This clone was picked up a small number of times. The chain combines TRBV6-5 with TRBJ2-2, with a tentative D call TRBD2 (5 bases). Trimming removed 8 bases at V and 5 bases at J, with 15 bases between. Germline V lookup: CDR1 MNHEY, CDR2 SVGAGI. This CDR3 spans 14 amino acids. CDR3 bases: TGTGCCAGCGTGAGGGCACCGGGGACCGGGGAGCTGTTTTTT. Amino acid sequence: CASVRAPGTGELFF.

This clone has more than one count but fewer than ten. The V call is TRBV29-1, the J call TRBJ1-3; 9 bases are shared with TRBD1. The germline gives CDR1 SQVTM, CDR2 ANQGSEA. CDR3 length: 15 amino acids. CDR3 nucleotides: TGCGGTATCTCCGGGACAGGGCTCTCTGGAAACACCATATATTTT. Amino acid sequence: CGISGTGLSGNTIYF.

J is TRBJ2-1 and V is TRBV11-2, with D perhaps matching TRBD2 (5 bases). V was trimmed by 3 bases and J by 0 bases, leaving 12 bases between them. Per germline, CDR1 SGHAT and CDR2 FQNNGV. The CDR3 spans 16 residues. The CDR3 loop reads CASSFTDWSSYNEQFF. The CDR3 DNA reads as TGTGCCAGCAGCTTCACGGACTGGAGCTCCTACAATGAGCAGTTCTTC.

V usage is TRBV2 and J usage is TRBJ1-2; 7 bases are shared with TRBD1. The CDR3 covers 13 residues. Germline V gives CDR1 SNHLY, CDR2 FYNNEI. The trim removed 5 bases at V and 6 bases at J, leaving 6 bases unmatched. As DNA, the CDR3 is TGTGCCAGCAGTAGGGACAGAGGGAATGGCTACACCTTC. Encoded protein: CASSRDRGNGYTF.

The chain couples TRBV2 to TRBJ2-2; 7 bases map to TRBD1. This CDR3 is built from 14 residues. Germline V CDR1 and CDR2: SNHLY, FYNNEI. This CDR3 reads CAGTDLGDTGELFF. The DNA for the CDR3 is TGTGCGGGGACAGACCTAGGGGACACCGGGGAGCTGTTTTTT.

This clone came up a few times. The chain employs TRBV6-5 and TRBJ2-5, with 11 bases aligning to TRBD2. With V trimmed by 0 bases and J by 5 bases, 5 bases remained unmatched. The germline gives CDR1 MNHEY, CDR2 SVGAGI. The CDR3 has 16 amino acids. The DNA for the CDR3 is TGTGCCAGCAGTTACTCCCTAGCGGGGGGCGGTGAGACCCAGTACTTC. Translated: CASSYSLAGGGETQYF.

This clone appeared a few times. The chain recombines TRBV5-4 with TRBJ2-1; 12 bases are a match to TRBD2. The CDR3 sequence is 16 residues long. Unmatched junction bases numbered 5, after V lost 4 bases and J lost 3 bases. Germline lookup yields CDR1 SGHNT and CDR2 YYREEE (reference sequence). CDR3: CASSPGLAGYYNEQFF. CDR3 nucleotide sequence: TGTGCCAGCAGCCCAGGACTAGCGGGGTACTACAATGAGCAGTTCTTC.

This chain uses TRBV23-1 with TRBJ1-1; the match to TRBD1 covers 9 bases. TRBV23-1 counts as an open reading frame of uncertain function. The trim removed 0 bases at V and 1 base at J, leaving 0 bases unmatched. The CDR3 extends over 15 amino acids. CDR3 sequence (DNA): TGCGCCAGCAGTCAATCGGACAGGGGGAACACTGAAGCTTTCTTT. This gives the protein CASSQSDRGNTEAFF.

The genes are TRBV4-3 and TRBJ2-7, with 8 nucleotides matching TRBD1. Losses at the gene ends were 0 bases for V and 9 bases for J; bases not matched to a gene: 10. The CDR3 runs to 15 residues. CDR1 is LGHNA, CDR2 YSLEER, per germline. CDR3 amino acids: CASSQDFGQGFVQYF. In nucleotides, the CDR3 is TGCGCCAGCAGCCAAGATTTCGGACAGGGATTTGTGCAGTACTTC.

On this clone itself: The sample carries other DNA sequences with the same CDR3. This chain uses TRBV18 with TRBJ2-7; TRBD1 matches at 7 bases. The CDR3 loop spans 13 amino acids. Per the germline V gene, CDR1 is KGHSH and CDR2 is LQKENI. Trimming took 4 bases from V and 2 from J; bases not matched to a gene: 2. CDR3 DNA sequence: TGTGCCAGCTCACTGGGACAGACCTACGAGCAGTACTTC. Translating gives CASSLGQTYEQYF.

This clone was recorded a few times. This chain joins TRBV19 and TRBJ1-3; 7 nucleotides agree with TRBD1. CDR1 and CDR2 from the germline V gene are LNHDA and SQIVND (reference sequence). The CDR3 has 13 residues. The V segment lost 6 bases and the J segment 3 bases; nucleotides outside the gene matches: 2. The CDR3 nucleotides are TGTGCCAGTAGCACAGGGGTTGGAAACACCATATATTTT. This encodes CASSTGVGNTIYF.

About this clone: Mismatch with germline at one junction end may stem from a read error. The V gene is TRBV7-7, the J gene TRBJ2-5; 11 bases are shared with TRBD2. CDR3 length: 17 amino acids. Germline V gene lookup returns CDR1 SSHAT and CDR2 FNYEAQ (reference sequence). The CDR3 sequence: CASSPLGVAGGQETQYF. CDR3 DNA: TGTGCTAGCAGCCCCCTTGGGGTAGCGGGGGGGCAAGAGACCCAGTACTTC.

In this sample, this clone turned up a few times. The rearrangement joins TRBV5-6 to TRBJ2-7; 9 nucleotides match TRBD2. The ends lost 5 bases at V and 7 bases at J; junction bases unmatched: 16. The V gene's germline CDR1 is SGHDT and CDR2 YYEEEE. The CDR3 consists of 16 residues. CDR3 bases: TGTGCCAGCAGTCCCTACTGGATTAGCGGGAGAGGAGAGCAGTACTTC. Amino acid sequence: CASSPYWISGRGEQYF.

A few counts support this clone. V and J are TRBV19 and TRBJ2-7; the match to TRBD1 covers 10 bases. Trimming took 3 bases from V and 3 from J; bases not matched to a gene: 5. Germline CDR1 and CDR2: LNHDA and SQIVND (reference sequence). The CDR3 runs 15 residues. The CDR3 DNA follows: TGTGCCAGTAGTATCTTAGGGGACAGGGGCTACGAGCAGTACTTC. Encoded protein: CASSILGDRGYEQYF.

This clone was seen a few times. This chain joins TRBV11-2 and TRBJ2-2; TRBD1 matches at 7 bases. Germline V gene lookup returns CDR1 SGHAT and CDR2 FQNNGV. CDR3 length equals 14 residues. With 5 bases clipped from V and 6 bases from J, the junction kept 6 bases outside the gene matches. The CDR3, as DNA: TGTGCCAGCAGCCTCCGACAGGGAGCCGGGGAGCTGTTTTTT. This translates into CASSLRQGAGELFF.

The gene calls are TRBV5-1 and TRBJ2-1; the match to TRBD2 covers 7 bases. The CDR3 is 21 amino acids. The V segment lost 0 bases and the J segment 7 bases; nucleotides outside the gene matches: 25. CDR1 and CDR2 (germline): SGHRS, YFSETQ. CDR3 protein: CASSLGLAVSGRLFLGNEQFF. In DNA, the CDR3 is TGCGCCAGCAGCTTGGGACTAGCAGTCAGTGGGAGGCTTTTTCTTGGGAATGAGCAGTTCTTC. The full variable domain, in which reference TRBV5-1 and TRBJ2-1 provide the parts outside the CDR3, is KAGVTQTPRYLIKTRGQQVTLSCSPISGHRSVSWYQQTPGQGLQFLFEYFSETQRNKGNFPGRFSGRQFSNSRSEMNVSTLELGDSALYLCASSLGLAVSGRLFLGNEQFFGPGTRLTVL.

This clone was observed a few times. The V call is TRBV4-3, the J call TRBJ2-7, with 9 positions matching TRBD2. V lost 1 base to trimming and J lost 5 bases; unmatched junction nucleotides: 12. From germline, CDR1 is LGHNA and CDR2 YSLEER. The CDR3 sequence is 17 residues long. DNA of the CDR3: TGCGCCAGCAGCCAAGCTCACTCCGGGACTAGCCAAAACGAGCAGTACTTC. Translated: CASSQAHSGTSQNEQYF.

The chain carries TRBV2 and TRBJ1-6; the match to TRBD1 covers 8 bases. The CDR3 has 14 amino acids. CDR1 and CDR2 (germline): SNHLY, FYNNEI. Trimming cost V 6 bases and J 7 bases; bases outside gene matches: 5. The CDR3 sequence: CASSTGTGNSPLHF. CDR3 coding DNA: TGTGCCAGCAGCACCGGGACAGGCAATTCACCCCTCCACTTT.

This CDR3 reads CASSIPGQAWYGYTF. In DNA form, the CDR3 reads TGTGCCAGTAGTATCCCGGGACAGGCTTGGTATGGCTACACCTTC. J is TRBJ1-2 and V is TRBV19; the match to TRBD1 covers 8 bases. Germline V gene sequence: CDR1 LNHDA, CDR2 SQIVND (reference sequence). The CDR3 has 15 amino acids. V gave up 3 bases and J gave up 5 bases; unmatched junction bases: 8.

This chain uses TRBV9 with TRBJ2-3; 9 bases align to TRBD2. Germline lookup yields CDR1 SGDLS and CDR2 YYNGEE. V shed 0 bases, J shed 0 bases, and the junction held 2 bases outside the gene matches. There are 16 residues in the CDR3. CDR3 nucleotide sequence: TGTGCCAGCAGCGTAGGTACTAGCGGGAGCACAGATACGCAGTATTTT. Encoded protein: CASSVGTSGSTDTQYF.

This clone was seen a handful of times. The CDR3 protein is CASTKGGSYNSPLHF. In DNA, the CDR3 is TGTGCCAGTACCAAAGGGGGCTCCTATAATTCACCCCTCCACTTT. This sequence joins TRBV19 and TRBJ1-6, with D possibly TRBD1 on 6 matching bases. Between the trimmed V and J ends, which lost 7 bases and 0 bases, there was a span of 10 bases. Germline V gives CDR1 LNHDA, CDR2 SQIVND (reference sequence). The CDR3 sequence is 15 residues long. The full variable domain, in which reference TRBV19 and TRBJ1-6 provide the parts outside the CDR3, is DGGITQSPKYLFRKEGQNVTLSCEQNLNHDAMYWYRQDPGQGLRLIYYSQIVNDFQKGDIAEGYSVSREKKESFPLTVTSAQKNPTAFYLCASTKGGSYNSPLHFGNGTRLTVT.